Each of the 13 T cell receptor beta chains below was sequenced from the same sample in a study of cytomegalovirus exposure and HLA in healthy donors. Only in-frame clones appear in the TCRdb table, and some are missing; sequencing was by immunoSEQ multiplex PCR. The data contain approximately 120,000 clones, 88% of them seen just once; the ten biggest clones take up roughly 2.2%. The material sequenced was PBMCs. The receptors stem from a woman between 18 and 30 years old in good health and CMV-seronegative.

This clone is medium-sized by share. The chain employs TRBV6-1 and TRBJ2-7; TRBD1 aligns across 7 bases. Germline assignment: CDR1 MNHNS and CDR2 SASEGT. After removal of 8 bases from V and 5 bases from J, the junction contained 12 bases not matched to a gene. The CDR3 contains 14 residues. The CDR3 region is CASAGDRDSDEQYF. The CDR3, as DNA: TGTGCCAGCGCTGGGGACAGAGATTCTGACGAGCAGTACTTC.

The V call is TRBV28, the J call TRBJ1-2; TRBD1 matches at 8 bases. The CDR3 runs 16 residues. The V segment lost 5 bases and the J segment 7 bases; nucleotides outside the gene matches: 15. Germline V lookup: CDR1 MDHEN, CDR2 SYDVKM. The CDR3 DNA reads TGTGCCAGCAGTCCCTTTGTAGGGGACAGGCGGGGTGGCTACACCTTC. This codes for CASSPFVGDRRGGYTF.

The chain combines TRBV2 with TRBJ2-7; D is undetermined. The CDR3 covers 11 residues. V gave up 4 bases and J gave up 2 bases, with 3 bases separating them. Germline V CDR1 and CDR2: SNHLY, FYNNEI. The CDR3 DNA sequence: TGTGCCAGCAGTGTAGCCTACGAGCAGTACTTC. This sequence encodes CASSVAYEQYF.

The genes are TRBV7-2 and TRBJ2-1; no clear D. There are 12 residues in the CDR3. The V end was cut by 3 bases, the J end by 8 bases, with 8 bases between. In germline, CDR1 is SGHTA, CDR2 FQGNSA. CDR3 DNA sequence: TGTGCCAGCAGCTTTTCGGGTGATGAGCAGTTCTTC. Translated: CASSFSGDEQFF.

The V and J genes are TRBV7-3 and TRBJ2-5; 10 bases align to TRBD2. With 5 bases clipped from V and 2 bases from J, the junction kept 5 bases outside the gene matches. Germline V gene data show CDR1 as SGHTA and CDR2 as FQGTGA. This CDR3 has 15 residues. CDR3 DNA sequence: TGTGCCAGCAGCCCGGGACTAGCGCCTCAAGAGACCCAGTACTTC. As protein: CASSPGLAPQETQYF.

The CDR3 DNA is TGCGCCAGCAACCGGGGGAACACTGAAGCTTTCTTT. This encodes CASNRGNTEAFF. V is TRBV10-1 and J is TRBJ1-1, with D unclear. The CDR3 consists of 12 residues. With 7 bases removed from V and 1 base from J, the gap between germline ends came to 7 bases. Germline V CDR1 and CDR2: WNHNN, SYGVQD (reference sequence).

The V and J genes are TRBV7-9 and TRBJ1-1; D is unclear. The CDR3 spans 13 residues. Germline loops: CDR1 SEHNR, CDR2 FQNEAQ (reference sequence). Between the trimmed V and J ends, which lost 7 bases and 4 bases, there was a span of 13 bases. The CDR3 reads CASTGFMATEAFF. CDR3 bases: TGTGCCAGCACGGGATTCATGGCCACTGAAGCTTTCTTT.

The chain links TRBV6-6 to TRBJ2-7, with 7 bases fitting TRBD1. The trim removed 6 bases at V and 3 bases at J, leaving 8 bases unmatched. The CDR3 is 14 amino acids. The germline gives CDR1 MNHNY, CDR2 SVGAGI (reference sequence). DNA of the CDR3: TGTGCCAGCAGGGAGACCGGGACAGTCTACGAGCAGTACTTC. Protein product: CASRETGTVYEQYF.

In its sample, this clone was seen a few times. This sequence joins TRBV4-2 and TRBJ1-2; tentative D call: TRBD1 (6 bases). The V end lost 2 bases, the J end lost 5 bases, and 9 bases lay between the germline ends. The CDR3 extends over 13 amino acids. The germline V gene encodes CDR1 LGHNA and CDR2 YNFKEQ. The CDR3 coding sequence is TGTGCCAGCAGCCAACTTGGACAGTATGGCTACACCTTC. Translated, it gives CASSQLGQYGYTF.

The chain uses TRBV6-6 and TRBJ2-5; 8 bases match TRBD1. V was clipped by 5 bases and J by 4 bases; unmatched bases: 6. This CDR3 is 14 amino acids long. Germline CDR1 and CDR2: MNHNY and SVGAGI (reference sequence). This CDR3 is CASSHPGGGETQYF. In nucleotides, the CDR3 is TGTGCCAGCAGTCACCCAGGGGGCGGAGAGACCCAGTACTTC.

This clone was observed a few times. V gene TRBV7-9 combines with J gene TRBJ2-3, with D possibly being TRBD1 (7 bases). V gave up 3 bases and J gave up 5 bases, with 12 bases separating them. The CDR3 sequence is 14 residues long. Germline V gene data show CDR1 as SEHNR and CDR2 as FQNEAQ (reference sequence). The CDR3 nucleotides are TGTGCCAGCAGCTTGGGGGGACAGAAAGATACGCAGTATTTT. Its translation is CASSLGGQKDTQYF.

The V and J genes are TRBV18 and TRBJ1-1, with TRBD1 matching over 8 bases. Germline V CDR1 and CDR2: KGHSH, LQKENI. This CDR3 spans 16 amino acids. With 6 bases clipped from V and 0 bases from J, the junction kept 9 bases outside the gene matches. CDR3 nucleotide sequence: TGTGCCAGCTCGGGAGGACAGGGAAGAATGAACACTGAAGCTTTCTTT. This translates into CASSGGQGRMNTEAFF.

V and J are TRBV7-3 and TRBJ2-1; 8 positions agree with TRBD2. CDR3 length: 13 residues. The V segment lost 5 bases and the J segment 8 bases; nucleotides outside the gene matches: 5. The germline V gene encodes CDR1 SGHTA and CDR2 FQGTGA. The CDR3 nucleotides are TGTGCCAGCAGCGCAAGCGGGAGCTATGAGCAGTTCTTC. Residues: CASSASGSYEQFF.